A selection of T cell receptor beta chains follows, all from one sample in a study of human T cells and chemical hapten exposure. TCRdb used MiXCR to reprocess the RACE reads, holding one entry per CDR3 protein. Found here are tens of thousands of distinct CDR3 sequences, around 15% of them singletons; the top ten hold roughly 4.9%. The sequencing here drew on whole blood, taken in connection with sensitization to the hapten diphenylcyclopropenone (DPC). Receptors originate from a woman between 50 and 59 years old with alopecia areata. Some clones in this sample may be carry-over from other donors' samples. Each CDR3 is given with its conserved first and last residue. Fields, in order: D gene, V gene, J gene, clone size, CDR3 protein, CDR3 DNA. The D gene is left open where the match is weak. Some rows mark clone size as missing; the rest say once, few, many or name a class of expanded clone.

-	TRBV6-5	TRBJ2-7	few	CASSYPGTYEQYF	TGTGCCAGCAGTTACCCGGGGACCTACGAGCAGTACTTC
TRBD1	TRBV20-1	TRBJ2-5	-	CSARDRTGRKETQYF	TGCAGTGCTAGAGATCGGACAGGGAGAAAAGAGACCCAGTACTTC
-	TRBV6-1	TRBJ2-2	-	CASSEGLAGELFF	TGTGCCAGCAGTGAAGGACTAGCCGGGGAGCTGTTTTTT
-	TRBV7-6	TRBJ2-1	few	CASSPRLTSSYNEQFF	TGTGCCAGCAGCCCCCGATTGACGAGCTCCTACAATGAGCAGTTCTTC
TRBD2	TRBV19	TRBJ2-3	-	CASSMRTSGGTDTQYF	TGTGCCAGTAGTATGAGGACTAGCGGGGGTACAGATACGCAGTATTTT
-	TRBV30	TRBJ2-2	-	CACRLPDWTAGANTGELFF	TGTGCCTGCCGACTACCGGACTGGACGGCAGGGGCGAACACCGGGGAGCTGTTTTTT
-	TRBV28	TRBJ1-2	-	CASSLAADSGMGYTF	TGTGCCAGCAGTTTGGCAGCCGATTCAGGGATGGGCTACACCTTC
TRBD2	TRBV20-1	TRBJ2-7	-	CSARKPGLAGAQYF	TGCAGTGCTAGAAAACCGGGACTAGCGGGAGCGCAGTACTTC
TRBD2	TRBV7-6	TRBJ2-1	many	CASSLGTSGNEQFF	TGTGCCAGCAGCCTTGGGACTAGCGGGAATGAGCAGTTCTTC
TRBD1	TRBV7-2	TRBJ2-2	few	CASSLVDRGNTGELFF	TGTGCCAGCAGCTTAGTAGACAGGGGGAACACCGGGGAGCTGTTTTTT
TRBD1	TRBV6-6	TRBJ1-2	few	CASSPPESGQGSSYGYTF	TGTGCCAGCAGTCCCCCGGAATCAGGACAGGGTAGTAGCTATGGCTACACCTTC
-	TRBV10-3	TRBJ1-6	many	CAISESSLLSSRSPLHF	TGTGCCATCAGTGAGTCCTCCCTTCTCTCCTCCAGATCACCCCTCCACTTT
-	TRBV11-3	TRBJ2-3	-	CASSAGGSTDTQYF	TGTGCCAGCAGCGCTGGAGGGAGCACAGATACGCAGTATTTT
TRBD2	TRBV7-6	TRBJ2-7	-	CASSHGLAGVYEQYF	TGTGCCAGCAGCCACGGACTAGCGGGAGTGTACGAGCAGTACTTC
TRBD1	TRBV11-2	TRBJ1-2	few	CASSVNRGNGYTF	TGTGCCAGCAGCGTTAACAGGGGGAATGGCTACACCTTC
-	TRBV6-1	TRBJ2-1	-	CASSEAGGSYNEQFF	TGTGCCAGCAGTGAAGCGGGTGGGTCCTACAATGAGCAGTTCTTC
TRBD1	TRBV11-1	TRBJ1-1	-	CASSLTLDRGLRTEAFF	TGTGCCAGCAGCTTAACACTCGACAGGGGGTTAAGGACTGAAGCTTTCTTT
TRBD1	TRBV19	TRBJ2-4	-	CASSKDRDQSKNIQYF	TGTGCCAGTAGTAAAGACAGGGATCAATCCAAAAACATTCAGTACTTC
-	TRBV7-9	TRBJ2-4	many	CASSLALGVAKNIQYF	TGTGCCAGCAGCTTAGCGCTGGGGGTAGCCAAAAACATTCAGTACTTC
-	TRBV20-1	TRBJ2-1	-	CSARRPNNEQFF	TGCAGTGCTAGAAGGCCAAACAATGAGCAGTTCTTC
-	TRBV13	TRBJ1-1	many	CASSLGSGERRFDTEAFF	TGTGCCAGCAGCTTAGGGTCTGGGGAAAGAAGATTTGACACTGAAGCTTTCTTT
-	TRBV6-5	TRBJ2-1	-	CASSYSYQGEQFF	TGTGCCAGCAGTTATTCTTATCAGGGCGAGCAGTTCTTC
-	TRBV20-1	TRBJ2-3	medium-sized	CSARGGWLGKDTQYF	TGCAGTGCTAGAGGGGGTTGGCTAGGGAAGGATACGCAGTATTTT
-	TRBV19	TRBJ2-5	few	CASRQGWGQETQYF	TGTGCCAGTAGACAGGGCTGGGGCCAAGAGACCCAGTACTTC
TRBD1	TRBV10-2	TRBJ2-5	few	CASSGVNRGQETQYF	TGCGCCAGCAGTGGGGTAAACAGGGGACAAGAGACCCAGTACTTC
-	TRBV5-1	TRBJ1-4	-	CASSLSPRDEEKLFF	TGCGCCAGCAGCTTAAGTCCCAGGGATGAAGAAAAACTGTTTTTT
TRBD2	TRBV4-1	TRBJ2-1	-	CASSRGTSGRAISYNEQFF	TGCGCCAGCAGCCGAGGGACTAGCGGGAGGGCCATTTCCTACAATGAGCAGTTCTTC
-	TRBV12-2	TRBJ2-1	-	CASRFGGRGYNEQFF	TGTGCAAGTCGCTTTGGTGGGAGAGGCTACAATGAGCAGTTCTTC
TRBD2	TRBV5-6	TRBJ2-1	many	CASSLVRTSYEQFF	TGTGCCAGCAGCTTGGTCAGGACTAGCTATGAGCAGTTCTTC
-	TRBV3-1	TRBJ2-5	-	CASSTRLSTLQETQYF	TGTGCCAGCAGCACTCGGCTATCTACCCTCCAAGAGACCCAGTACTTC
-	TRBV7-9	TRBJ1-1	-	CASSLYLEGIVFF	TGTGCCAGCAGCTTATATTTGGAGGGGATTGTTTTCTTT
TRBD2	TRBV4-1	TRBJ2-7	few	CASSLLTSGRGEQYF	TGCGCCAGCAGCCTCTTGACTAGCGGGAGGGGCGAGCAGTACTTC
TRBD2	TRBV3-1	TRBJ2-7	-	CASSQDRLAAYEQYF	TGTGCCAGCAGCCAAGATCGACTAGCAGCCTACGAGCAGTACTTC
-	TRBV11-3	TRBJ1-6	few	CASSLQGGNSPLHF	TGTGCCAGCAGCTTACAGGGTGGCAATTCACCCCTCCACTTT
TRBD1	TRBV3-1	TRBJ2-7	many	CASPSQGWGYEQYF	TGTGCCAGCCCGTCACAGGGGTGGGGATACGAGCAGTACTTC
-	TRBV6-2/TRBV6-3	TRBJ1-1	many	CASSLTVPRTNTEAFF	TGTGCCAGCAGCCTGACAGTCCCCAGAACGAACACTGAAGCTTTCTTT
-	TRBV7-2	TRBJ2-5	-	CASSLPGGQETQYF	TGTGCCAGCAGCTTACCCGGAGGGCAAGAGACCCAGTACTTC
-	TRBV29-1	TRBJ1-1	-	CSVDVMNTEAFF	TGCAGCGTTGACGTGATGAACACTGAAGCTTTCTTT
TRBD2	TRBV5-1	TRBJ2-7	-	CASTPGGATLNEQYF	TGCGCCAGCACCCCCGGGGGGGCGACACTAAACGAGCAGTACTTC
-	TRBV20-1	TRBJ2-5	-	CSASETAGAQYF	TGCAGTGCTAGTGAGACAGCAGGGGCCCAGTACTTC
-	TRBV12-3/TRBV12-4	TRBJ2-1	-	CASGTQSSLQFF	TGTGCCAGCGGAACCCAATCTAGCTTGCAGTTCTTC
-	TRBV18	TRBJ1-5	few	CASSAQDSQPQHF	TGTGCCAGCTCAGCACAGGATAGTCAGCCCCAGCATTTT
TRBD1	TRBV12-3/TRBV12-4	TRBJ2-6	-	CASSPRDRGRNSGANVLTF	TGTGCCAGCAGTCCCCGAGACAGGGGGCGCAACTCTGGGGCCAACGTCCTGACTTTC
-	TRBV19	TRBJ1-1	-	CASSLAGGRNRAAFF	TGTGCCAGTAGTCTCGCTGGGGGCCGGAACAGAGCAGCTTTCTTT
TRBD1	TRBV18	TRBJ2-7	few	CASSPGTGSNYEQYF	TGTGCCAGCTCACCGGGGACAGGGAGTAACTACGAGCAGTACTTC
TRBD1	TRBV28	TRBJ1-2	once	CASSLGQGYGYTF	TGTGCCAGCAGTCTGGGACAGGGGTACGGCTACACCTTC